What follows is one TCR beta chain and its context. No cognate antigen has been identified for it. Base qualities are missing; no much larger clone stands one base away. These data are taken from a study of response to subunit inactivated influenza vaccine (dated by TCRdb to 2017 to 2018). Background on the whole study: Deep quantitative profiling of the T cell receptor repertoire was used in the study to follow responses to a trivalent subunit inactivated influenza vaccine.

Library method: RT-PCR. TCRdb names Illumina HiSeq 2500 as the instrument used. Starting from the raw public reads, TCRdb applied fastp trimming at Q25, assembled clones with MiXCR and retained in-frame beta chains. Here each entry gathers all rows of one CDR3 protein and keeps the most common genes and DNA. The sample yields around 530,000 distinct CDR3 sequences; approximately 15% were counted once. 2.5% to 3.5% of the sample goes to the ten largest clones. Here is what the overall study found, with its caveats: The authors suggested that each seasonal influenza vaccination may recruit only a limited number of new T cells.

At the junction V is shortened by 6 bases and J by 4 bases; bases outside the gene matches: 11. CDR1 and CDR2 are read off the germline V gene (reference sequence) as DFQATT and SNEGSKA. The CDR3 runs 15 amino acids, cysteine and phenylalanine included. CDR3 DNA only is kept here, 45 bases in frame from base 1. This TCR was recovered from a man between 50 and 70 years old who received an inactivated influenza vaccine. Donor details come from another sample of the same person, matched by shared clones. Sequencing was performed on CD4+ T cells sorted from PBMCs, taken around 25 months after vaccination. This receptor chain uses TRBV20-1 and TRBJ1-5; TRBD1 lines up with 8 middle nucleotides. The CDR3: CSAFRRGTGNQPQHF. The DNA is TGCAGTGCCTTCCGTCGCGGGACAGGTAATCAGCCCCAGCATTTT.